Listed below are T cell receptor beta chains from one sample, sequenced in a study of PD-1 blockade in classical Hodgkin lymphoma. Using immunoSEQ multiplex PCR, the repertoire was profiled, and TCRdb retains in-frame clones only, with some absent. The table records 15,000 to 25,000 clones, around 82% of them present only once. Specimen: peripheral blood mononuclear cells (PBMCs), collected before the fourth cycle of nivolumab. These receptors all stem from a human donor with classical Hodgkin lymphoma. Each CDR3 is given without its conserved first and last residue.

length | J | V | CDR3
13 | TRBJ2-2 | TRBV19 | ASGRSGDPTGELF
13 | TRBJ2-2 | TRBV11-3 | ASSFGGRDTGELF
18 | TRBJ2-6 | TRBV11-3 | ASSLEKWDRGNSGANVLT
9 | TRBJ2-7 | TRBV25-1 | ASSNFYEQY
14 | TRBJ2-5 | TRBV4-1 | ASSRSAAGVGETQY
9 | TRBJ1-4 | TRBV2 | ASRRGEKLF
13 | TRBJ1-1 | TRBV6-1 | ASSVLQGAGGEAF
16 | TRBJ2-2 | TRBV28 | ASSRYPGTSVYTGELF
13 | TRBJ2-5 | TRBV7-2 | ASSLGGMGRETQY
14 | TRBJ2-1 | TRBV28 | ASSLVGAGGPNEQF
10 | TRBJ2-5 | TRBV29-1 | SVAGTRETQY
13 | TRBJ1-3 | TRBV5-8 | ASSLAGNSGNTIY
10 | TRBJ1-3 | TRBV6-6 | ASSIGGNTIY
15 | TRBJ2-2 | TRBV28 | ASSLSQARANTGELF
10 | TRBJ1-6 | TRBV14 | ASSEGISPLH
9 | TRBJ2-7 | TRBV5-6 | ASSLVRDKV
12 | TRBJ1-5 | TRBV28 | ASSLAGSNQPQH
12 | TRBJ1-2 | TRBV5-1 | ASSLDGQGDGYT
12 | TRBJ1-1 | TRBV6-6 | ASSSTGRNTEAF
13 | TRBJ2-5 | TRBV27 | ASSLSKYGEATQY
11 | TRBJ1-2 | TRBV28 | ASSTGILYGYT
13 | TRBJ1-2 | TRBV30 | AWKISGSFNYGYT
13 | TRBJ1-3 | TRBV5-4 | ASSSLGEYGNTIY
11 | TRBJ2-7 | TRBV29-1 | SVGQALKDEQY
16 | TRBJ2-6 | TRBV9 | ASSVVVQSRSGANVLT
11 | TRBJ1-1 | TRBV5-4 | ASSLTGYTEAF
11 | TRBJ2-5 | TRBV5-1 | ASSSGSDQTQY
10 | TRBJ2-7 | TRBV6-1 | ATSDRVDVAY